This TCR beta chain was identified during a study of Graves' ophthalmopathy and Graves' hyperthyroidism. Amplified material comprised TCR beta CDR3 regions derived from RNA transcripts. HTBI primers were used in a first-round RT-PCR, which preceded a second-round multiplex PCR. TCRdb analysed the multiplex PCR reads with MiXCR anew, one entry per CDR3 protein. The profile shows 680,000 or so distinct CDR3 sequences, over 20% of them singletons. J lost 3 bases, V lost 0 bases, and 13 bases had no gene match. CDR3 length equals 19 residues. CDR1 is DFQATT and CDR2 is SNEGSKA in the germline V gene (reference sequence). Hyperthyroidism showing no ophthalmopathy within 18 months of follow-up was stable. Ten or more counts support this clonotype.

Sequenced: peripheral blood. This chain connects TRBV20-1 to TRBJ1-6; 8 bases map to TRBD1. The source is a woman aged 18 to 35 with stable Graves' hyperthyroidism. Some clones in this sample may be carry-over from other donors' samples. Here the CDR3 reads CSARDNESPTGVYNSPLHF. In nucleotides, the CDR3 is TGCAGTGCTAGAGATAACGAATCACCGACAGGGGTCTATAATTCACCCCTCCACTTT.